This T cell receptor beta chain was found in a study of cytomegalovirus exposure and HLA in healthy donors. Study-wide background: Inside one of the first data releases sat about 85 million unique TCRs taken from HLA-typed donors. Study results and limitations: There were 150 to 200 TCR beta chains listed as cytomegalovirus-associated. An Asian-associated ancestry cluster reportedly showed fewer N-insertions than the approximately 600-donor mean in a later analysis. Links to common viral pathogens appeared, in a later analysis, for several of the most significant clusters.

Amplification used 60 Vbeta primers and 13 Jbeta primers. TCRdb keeps only in-frame clones here, not all; method: immunoSEQ multiplex PCR. The table records nearly 100,000 clones, around a tenth of them present only once. Only a few counts were recorded for this clone. Its target is unknown. The CDR3 length is 12 residues. Germline values: CDR1 SQVTM, CDR2 ANQGSEA. The V gene lost 5 bases and the J gene lost 6 bases, with 13 bases spanning the gap. Sequenced: PBMCs. The chain couples TRBV29-1 to TRBJ1-1; D is perhaps TRBD1 (5 bases). The origin of this receptor is a man aged 50 to 60 in good health and CMV-seropositive. The CDR3 loop is CSVSGGRAEAFF. The CDR3 bases are TGCAGCGTTTCCGGGGGAAGGGCTGAAGCTTTCTTT.